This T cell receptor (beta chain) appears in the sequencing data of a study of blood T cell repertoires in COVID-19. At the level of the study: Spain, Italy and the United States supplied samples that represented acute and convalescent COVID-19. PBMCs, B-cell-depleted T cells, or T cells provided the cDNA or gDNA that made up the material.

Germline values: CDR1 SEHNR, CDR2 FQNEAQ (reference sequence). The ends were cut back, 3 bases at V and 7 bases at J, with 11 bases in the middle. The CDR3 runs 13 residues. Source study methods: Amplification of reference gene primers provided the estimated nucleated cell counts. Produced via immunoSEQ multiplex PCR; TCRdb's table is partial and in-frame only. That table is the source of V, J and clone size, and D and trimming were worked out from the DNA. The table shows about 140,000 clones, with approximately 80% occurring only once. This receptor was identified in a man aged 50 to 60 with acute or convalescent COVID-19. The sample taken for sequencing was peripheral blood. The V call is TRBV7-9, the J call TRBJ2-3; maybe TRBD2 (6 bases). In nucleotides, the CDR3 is TGTGCCAGCAGCTTGGCGGGGAGGCATACGCAGTATTTT. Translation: CASSLAGRHTQYF. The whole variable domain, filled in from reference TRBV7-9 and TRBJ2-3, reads DTGVSQNPRHKITKRGQNVTFRCDPISEHNRLYWYRQTLGQGPEFLTYFQNEAQLEKSRLLSDRFSAERPKGSFSTLEIQRTEQGDSAMYLCASSLAGRHTQYFGPGTRLTVL.